This T cell receptor beta chain is from a study of T cells in Graves' hyperthyroidism and ophthalmopathy. Trimming shortened V by 1 base and J by 0 bases, and 7 bases separated the two germline ends. The CDR3 runs to 15 residues. TCR beta CDR3 sequences were amplified from RNA transcripts. HTBI primers were used for first-round RT-PCR of the TCR CDR3. Via MiXCR, TCRdb re-called the multiplex PCR reads, giving one row per CDR3 protein. Of under 400,000 distinct CDR3 sequences in the sample, about 21% are singletons; the top ten hold over 45%. Hyperthyroidism, newly diagnosed and lasting under 2 months, affected patients aged 18 to 65. Any patient presenting with uncontrolled infection, other autoimmune disease, pregnancy or lactation was left out. This clonotype was seen at least ten times. The antigen is undetermined. General study results and limits: Blood also carried most thyroid clonotypes expanded above 0.001. Prediction of ophthalmopathy progression came a median roughly 6.6 months pre-onset.

V usage is TRBV12-3 or TRBV12-4 and J usage is TRBJ1-5; D unresolved. The TCR comes from a woman between 45 and 60 years old with Graves' hyperthyroidism. Sequencing input: blood. The CDR3 loop reads CASSLDRLSNQPQHF. The CDR3 DNA reads TGTGCCAGCAGTTTAGACAGACTTAGCAATCAGCCCCAGCATTTT.